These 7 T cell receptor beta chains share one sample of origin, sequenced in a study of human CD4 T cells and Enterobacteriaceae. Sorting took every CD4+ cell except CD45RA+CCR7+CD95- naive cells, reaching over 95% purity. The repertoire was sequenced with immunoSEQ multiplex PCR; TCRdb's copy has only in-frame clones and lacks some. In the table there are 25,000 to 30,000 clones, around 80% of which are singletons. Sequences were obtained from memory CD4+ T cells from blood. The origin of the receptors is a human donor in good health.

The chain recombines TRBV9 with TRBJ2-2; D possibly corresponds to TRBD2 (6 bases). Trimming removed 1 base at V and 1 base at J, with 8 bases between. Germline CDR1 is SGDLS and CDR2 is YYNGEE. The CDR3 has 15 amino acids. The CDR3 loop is CASSVLGRNTGELFF. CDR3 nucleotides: TGTGCCAGCAGCGTACTCGGGAGGAACACCGGGGAGCTGTTTTTT.

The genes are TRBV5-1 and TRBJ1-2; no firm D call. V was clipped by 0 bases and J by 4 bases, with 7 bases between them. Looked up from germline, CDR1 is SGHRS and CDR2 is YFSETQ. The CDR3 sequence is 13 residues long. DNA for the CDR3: TGCGCCAGCAGCTTGGAACAGAGCTATGGCTACACCTTC. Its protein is CASSLEQSYGYTF.

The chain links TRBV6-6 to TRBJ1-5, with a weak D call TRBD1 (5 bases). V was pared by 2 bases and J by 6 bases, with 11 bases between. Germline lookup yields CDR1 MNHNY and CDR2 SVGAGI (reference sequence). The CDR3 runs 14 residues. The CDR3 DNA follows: TGTGCCAGCAGTTACGGGGAGGGGAGTCAGCCCCAGCATTTT. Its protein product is CASSYGEGSQPQHF.

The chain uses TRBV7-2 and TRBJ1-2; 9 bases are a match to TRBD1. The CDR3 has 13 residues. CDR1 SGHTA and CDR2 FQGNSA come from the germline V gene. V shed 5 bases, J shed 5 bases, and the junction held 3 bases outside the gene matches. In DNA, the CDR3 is TGTGCCAGCAGCCTAGGGACAGGGTATGGCTACACCTTC. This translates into CASSLGTGYGYTF.

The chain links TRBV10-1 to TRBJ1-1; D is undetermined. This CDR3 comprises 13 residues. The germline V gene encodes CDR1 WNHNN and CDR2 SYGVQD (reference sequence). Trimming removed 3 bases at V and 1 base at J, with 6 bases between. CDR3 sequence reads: CASSDMPNTEAFF. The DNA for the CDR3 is TGCGCCAGCAGTGATATGCCGAACACTGAAGCTTTCTTT.

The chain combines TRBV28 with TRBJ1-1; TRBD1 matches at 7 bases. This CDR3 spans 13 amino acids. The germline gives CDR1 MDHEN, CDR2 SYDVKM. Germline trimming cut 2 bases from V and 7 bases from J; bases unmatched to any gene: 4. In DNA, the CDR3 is TGTGCCAGCAGTTTAGGGACAGTCCTTGAAGCTTTCTTT. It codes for CASSLGTVLEAFF.

The CDR3 is CASSGRGADTQYF. DNA for the CDR3: TGTGCCAGCAGCGGTAGGGGGGCAGATACGCAGTATTTT. The chain recombines TRBV7-6 with TRBJ2-3; D tentatively fits TRBD1 or TRBD2 (6 bases each). Germline values: CDR1 SGHVS, CDR2 FNYEAQ. This CDR3 region has 13 residues. Trimming cost V 5 bases and J 4 bases, with 10 bases left between them.